This is a list of T cell receptor beta chains from one sample in a study of shared clonotypes between healthy human individuals. Produced via immunoSEQ multiplex PCR; TCRdb's table is partial and in-frame only. The sample has some 2.1 million clones; 85% to 95% are singletons. Sequencing used naive CD4+ T cells sorted from blood. The source of these receptors is a man younger than 35 in good health. The CDR3 runs from the conserved cysteine through the conserved F or W. D genes are given only for firm matches. Size values are once, few and many counts, or a class for expanded clones, and some rows have none.

TRBJ1-4	-	-	TRBV5-1	TGCGCCAGCAGCTTGGAGTTCACTAATGAAAAACTGTTTTTT	CASSLEFTNEKLFF
TRBJ1-1	-	-	TRBV4-1	TGCGCCAGCAGCCAAGATCCAGGCACTGAAGCTTTCTTT	CASSQDPGTEAFF
TRBJ2-7	-	-	TRBV10-2	TGCGCCAGCAGTGACACTCAGGGATCCTCCTACGAGCAGTACTTC	CASSDTQGSSYEQYF
TRBJ2-5	TRBD1	-	TRBV5-1	TGCGCCAGCAGCTTGGGGGGGACAGGGCCCCAAGAGACCCAGTACTTC	CASSLGGTGPQETQYF
TRBJ2-1	TRBD2	-	TRBV7-8	TGTGCCAGCAGCTTAGGCTGGACTAGCGGGGGCCTCTACAATGAGCAGTTCTTC	CASSLGWTSGGLYNEQFF
TRBJ2-2	-	-	TRBV6-1	TGTGCCAGCAGTGAAGCCCACTATAACACCGGGGAGCTGTTTTTT	CASSEAHYNTGELFF
TRBJ2-2	TRBD2	-	TRBV7-2	TGTGCCAGCAGCTGGGACTATAACACCGGGGAGCTGTTTTTT	CASSWDYNTGELFF
TRBJ1-1	-	-	TRBV2	TGTGCCAGCAGTGAAGAGAGGGCAGTAGGAGCTTTCTTT	CASSEERAVGAFF
TRBJ1-2	-	-	TRBV29-1	TGCAGCGTTCTTCTCCGGCACTATGGCTACACCTTC	CSVLLRHYGYTF
TRBJ2-7	-	-	TRBV28	TGTGCCAGCAGTTTAATGAATTTCGGGGGCTGGGGCTACGAGCAGTACTTC	CASSLMNFGGWGYEQYF
TRBJ1-6	-	-	TRBV30	TGTGCCTGGAGTGTACAGAACAGAAGGTATACCTATAATTCACCCCTCCACTTT	CAWSVQNRRYTYNSPLHF
TRBJ2-6	-	-	TRBV5-1	TGCGCCAGCAGCCCGGGAGCCGGGGCCAACGTCCTGACTTTC	CASSPGAGANVLTF
TRBJ1-1	-	-	TRBV5-4	TGTGCCAGCAGCTTGATTTTAGGGGAGGCTGAAGCTTTCTTT	CASSLILGEAEAFF
TRBJ1-1	-	-	TRBV2	TGTGCCAGCAATGGCGGGTGGAACACTGAAGCTTTCTTT	CASNGGWNTEAFF
TRBJ1-6	-	-	TRBV5-4	TGTGCCAGCAGCTTGCGAGCTGGGAATAATTCACCCCTCCACTTT	CASSLRAGNNSPLHF
TRBJ1-4	-	-	TRBV14	TGTGCCAGCAGCCAAGATCCCAGGGGTAATGAAAAACTGTTTTTT	CASSQDPRGNEKLFF
TRBJ1-2	-	-	TRBV18	TGTGCCAGCTCACCACCGGGGAGGAGGGATGGCTACACCTTC	CASSPPGRRDGYTF
TRBJ1-3	-	-	TRBV7-9	TGTGCCAGCAGCTTAACGGGGGTCCCTGGAAACACCATATATTTT	CASSLTGVPGNTIYF
TRBJ2-7	TRBD1	-	TRBV6-6	TGTGCCAGCAGTTCCGGACAGGGGGCCTCCTACGAGCAGTACTTC	CASSSGQGASYEQYF
TRBJ2-7	-	-	TRBV5-4	TGTGCCAGCAGCTCAATGGGAAACAGGCAGCAGTACTTC	CASSSMGNRQQYF
TRBJ1-4	-	-	TRBV5-1	TGCGCCAGCGGCCTTGCAACTAATGAAAAACTGTTTTTT	CASGLATNEKLFF
TRBJ2-5	-	-	TRBV11-2	TGTGCCAGCAGCTTCTGGGGGGAAGAGACCCAGTACTTC	CASSFWGEETQYF
TRBJ2-1	TRBD1	-	TRBV7-2	TGTGCCAGCAGACCGGACAGGGTTTCCTACAATGAGCAGTTCTTC	CASRPDRVSYNEQFF
TRBJ2-7	TRBD1	-	TRBV4-1	TGCGCCAGCAGCCACCAGGGGACAGGCTACGAGCAGTACTTC	CASSHQGTGYEQYF
TRBJ2-5	-	-	TRBV5-1	TGCGCCAGCAACGGACTCCAGCAAGAGACCCAGTACTTC	CASNGLQQETQYF
TRBJ2-5	-	-	TRBV4-3	TGCGCCAGCAGCCCCCAACCGGACGCAATTGAGACCCAGTACTTC	CASSPQPDAIETQYF
TRBJ2-7	TRBD2	-	TRBV7-2	TGTGCCAGCAGCTCTCGGACTAGCGGGAGTATTGACGGGCAGTACTTC	CASSSRTSGSIDGQYF
TRBJ1-6	-	-	TRBV14	TGTGCCAGCAGCCAAGCCCCATGGGGTTTTCTTTCTACACCCCTCCACTTT	CASSQAPWGFLSTPLHF
TRBJ1-4	TRBD1	-	TRBV7-8	TGTGCCAGCAGCTTAGATGACAGGGTGGGGGAAAAACTGTTTTTT	CASSLDDRVGEKLFF
TRBJ2-7	-	once	TRBV5-8	TGTGCCAGCAGCTCCTACTTGGTGGACGGCTCCTACGAGCAGTACTTC	CASSSYLVDGSYEQYF
TRBJ1-5	-	-	TRBV5-1	TGCGCCAGCAGCTTGGCATCGGGCCGGGATCAGCCCCAGCATTTT	CASSLASGRDQPQHF
TRBJ2-2	TRBD1	-	TRBV6-6	TGTGCCAGCAGTTCCCAGGGGGCTGGGGGGGAGCTGTTTTTT	CASSSQGAGGELFF
TRBJ2-2	TRBD1	-	TRBV28	TGTGCCAGCAGTACGCCGGGACAGGGAACCGGGGAGCTGTTTTTT	CASSTPGQGTGELFF
TRBJ2-7	-	few	TRBV30	TGTGCCTGGAGTCCACAATCCTACGAGCAGTACTTC	CAWSPQSYEQYF
TRBJ2-7	-	-	TRBV19	TGTGCCAGTAGTATCCGAGGGACCGCTGCTAACGAGCAGTACTTC	CASSIRGTAANEQYF
TRBJ2-5	TRBD1	-	TRBV6-6	TGTGCCAGCAGAAGGACAGGGTGGGGAGAGACCCAGTACTTC	CASRRTGWGETQYF
TRBJ2-2	-	-	TRBV7-2	TGTGCCAGCAGCTACTCGGCGGGGAACACCGGGGAGCTGTTTTTT	CASSYSAGNTGELFF
TRBJ2-2	-	-	TRBV25-1	TGTGCCAGCAGTGAAAGGGGGACATCGAACACCGGGGAGCTGTTTTTT	CASSERGTSNTGELFF
TRBJ1-2	TRBD1	-	TRBV18	TGTGCCAGCTCACCCGGACAGGGAAGTTTCTATGGCTACACCTTC	CASSPGQGSFYGYTF
TRBJ1-3	TRBD1	-	TRBV18	TGTGCCAGCTCACCTCCGACAGGGAACTCTGGAAACACCATATATTTT	CASSPPTGNSGNTIYF
TRBJ2-1	TRBD1	-	TRBV7-8	TGTGCCAGCAGTCCCGGGACAGGGCCCTACGGGACTGAGCAGTTCTTC	CASSPGTGPYGTEQFF
TRBJ2-7	-	-	TRBV5-1	TGCGCCAGCAGCTTGACAGGCTCCCACGAGCAGTACTTC	CASSLTGSHEQYF
TRBJ2-2	-	-	TRBV11-3	TGTGCCAGCAGCTCGACCGGGGAGCTGTTTTTT	CASSSTGELFF